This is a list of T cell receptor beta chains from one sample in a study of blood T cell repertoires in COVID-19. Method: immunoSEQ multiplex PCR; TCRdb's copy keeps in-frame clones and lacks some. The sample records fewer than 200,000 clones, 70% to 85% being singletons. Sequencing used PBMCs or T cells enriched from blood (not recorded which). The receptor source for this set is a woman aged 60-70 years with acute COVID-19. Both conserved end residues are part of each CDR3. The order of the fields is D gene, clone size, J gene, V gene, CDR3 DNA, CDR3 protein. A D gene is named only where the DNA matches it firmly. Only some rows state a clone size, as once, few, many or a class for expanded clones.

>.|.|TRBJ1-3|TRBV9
TGTGCCAGCAGCGTTCAAGACACCTCTGGAAACACCATATATTTT
CASSVQDTSGNTIYF
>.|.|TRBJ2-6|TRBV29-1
TGCAGCGTTGAAGAACAGGAAAACTCTGGGGCCAACGTCCTGACTTTC
CSVEEQENSGANVLTF
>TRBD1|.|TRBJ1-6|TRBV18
TGTGCCAGCTCACCATCAGACAGGGCATCGTCACCCCTCCACTTT
CASSPSDRASSPLHF
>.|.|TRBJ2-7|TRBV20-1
TGCAGTGCTAGTCAGGGACAACCGCCCTACGAGCAGTACTTC
CSASQGQPPYEQYF
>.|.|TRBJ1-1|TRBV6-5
TGTGCCAGCAGTTACTCCAACCTTAGGCGGGACACTGAAGCTTTCTTT
CASSYSNLRRDTEAFF
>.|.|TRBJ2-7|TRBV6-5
TGTGCCAGCAGTACATACAGGAATTCCTACGAGCAGTACTTC
CASSTYRNSYEQYF
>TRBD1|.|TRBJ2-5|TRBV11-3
TGTGCCAGCAGAGGGGGCACAGAAGAGACCCAGTACTTC
CASRGGTEETQYF
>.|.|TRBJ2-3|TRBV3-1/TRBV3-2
TGTGCCAGCAGCCGGACAGTCCACACAGATACGCAGTATTTT
CASSRTVHTDTQYF
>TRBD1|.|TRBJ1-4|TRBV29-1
TGCAGCGGGGGACAGCTGAGTGAAAAACTGTTTTTT
CSGGQLSEKLFF
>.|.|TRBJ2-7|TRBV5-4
TGTGCCAGCACTCCCGGCGCGGGGTCTCAGCAGTACTTC
CASTPGAGSQQYF
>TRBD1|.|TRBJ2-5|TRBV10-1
TGCGCCAGCAGTGAGGGAACAGGGGGCAGAGGGGAGACCCAGTACTTC
CASSEGTGGRGETQYF
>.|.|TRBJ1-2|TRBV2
TGTGCCAGCATACACAGACAAGCTAACTATGGCTACACCTTC
CASIHRQANYGYTF
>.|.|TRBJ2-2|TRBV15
TGTGCCACCAGCAGGAAACTAGCAAACACCGGGGAGCTGTTTTTT
CATSRKLANTGELFF
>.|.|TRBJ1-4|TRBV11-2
TGTGCCAGCAGCCCCGTCCGGGGGGTTAATGAAAAACTGTTTTTT
CASSPVRGVNEKLFF
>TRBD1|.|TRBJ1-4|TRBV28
TGTGCCAGCAGCCCACGTACTCCGACAGGGCATAATGAAAAACTGTTTTTT
CASSPRTPTGHNEKLFF
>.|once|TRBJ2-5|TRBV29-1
TGCAGCGTTGAATTGGCCAGCGACACCCAGTACTTC
CSVELASDTQYF
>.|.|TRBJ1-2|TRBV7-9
TGTGCCAGCAGCCCACAGAGTCTTAACTATGGCTACACCTTC
CASSPQSLNYGYTF
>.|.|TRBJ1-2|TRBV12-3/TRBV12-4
TGTGCCAGCAGTTTGCTCGGGGAGGGTGGCTACACCTTC
CASSLLGEGGYTF
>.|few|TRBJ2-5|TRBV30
TGTGCCTGGAGTCCAATGCGAAGGGGGTCAGAGACCCAGTACTTC
CAWSPMRRGSETQYF
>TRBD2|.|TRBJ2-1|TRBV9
TGTGCCAGCAGCGTAGAACTAGCGGAGTACAATGAGCAGTTCTTC
CASSVELAEYNEQFF
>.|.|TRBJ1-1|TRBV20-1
TGCAGTGCTCAAAAACGAGGGGCTTTCTTT
CSAQKRGAFF
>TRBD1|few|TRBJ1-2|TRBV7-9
TGTGCCAGCAGCTTAGCGGGACAGGGTGGCTACACCTTC
CASSLAGQGGYTF
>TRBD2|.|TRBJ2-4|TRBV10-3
TGTGCCATCAGTGAGTTCAAGCGGGAGGCCACCCTGGTGGGCATTCAGTACTTC
CAISEFKREATLVGIQYF
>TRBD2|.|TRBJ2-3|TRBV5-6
TGTGCCAGCGGGACTACCACAGATACGCAGTATTTT
CASGTTTDTQYF
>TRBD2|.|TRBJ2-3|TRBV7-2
TGTGCCAGCAGCCCAAAACTAGCGGGGGATGGAGATACGCAGTATTTT
CASSPKLAGDGDTQYF
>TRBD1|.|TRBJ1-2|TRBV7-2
TGTGCCAGCAGCTTAGGGGGGACAGGGGTAGGAGGCTACACCTTC
CASSLGGTGVGGYTF
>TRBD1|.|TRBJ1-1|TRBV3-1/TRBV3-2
TGTGCCAGCAGCCTGGGGACAGTCAACACTGAAGCTTTCTTT
CASSLGTVNTEAFF
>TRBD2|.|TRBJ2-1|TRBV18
TGTGCCAGCTCACCGACTAGCGGGGGGGTTAATGAGCAGTTCTTC
CASSPTSGGVNEQFF
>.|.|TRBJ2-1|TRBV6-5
TGTGCCAGCAGTCCGCGGGGTCTTGAGCAGTTCTTC
CASSPRGLEQFF
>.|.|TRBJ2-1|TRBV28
TGTGCCAGCAGCCACCTCCGGTTTACAGGGATCTTC
CASSHLRFTGIF